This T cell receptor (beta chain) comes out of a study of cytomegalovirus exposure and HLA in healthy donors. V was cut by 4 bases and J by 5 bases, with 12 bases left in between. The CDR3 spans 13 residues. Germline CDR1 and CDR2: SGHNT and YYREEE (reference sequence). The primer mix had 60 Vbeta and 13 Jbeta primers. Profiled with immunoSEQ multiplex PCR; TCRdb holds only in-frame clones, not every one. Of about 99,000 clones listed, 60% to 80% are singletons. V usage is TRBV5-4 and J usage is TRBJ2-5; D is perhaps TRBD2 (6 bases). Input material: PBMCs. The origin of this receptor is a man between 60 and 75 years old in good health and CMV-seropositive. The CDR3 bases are TGTGCCAGCAGCGCGGGATCGGGGGAGACCCAGTACTTC. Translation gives CASSAGSGETQYF. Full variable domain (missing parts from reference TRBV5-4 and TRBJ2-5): ETGVTQSPTHLIKTRGQQVTLRCSSQSGHNTVSWYQQALGQGPQFIFQYYREEENGRGNFPPRFSGLQFPNYSSELNVNALELDDSALYLCASSAGSGETQYFGPGTRLLVL.